The 32 T cell receptor beta chains in this list originate from one sample, sequenced in a study of shared clonotypes between healthy human individuals. Measured with immunoSEQ multiplex PCR; TCRdb has only the in-frame clones, and not every one. The sample consists of under 850,000 clones, just under 75% of them appearing once. Material for sequencing was memory CD4+ T cells sorted from blood. Indicated subset: CD45RA-negative fraction. These receptors were obtained from a woman aged 25-40 years in good health.

This chain links TRBV11-2 with TRBJ2-5; no clear D gene. CDR1 is SGHAT, CDR2 FQNNGV, per germline. V was clipped by 5 bases and J by 5 bases, with 12 bases between them. This CDR3 spans 13 amino acids. The CDR3 nucleotides read TGTGCCAGCAGCCCCTTTTCCGCGGAGACCCAGTACTTC. Translating gives CASSPFSAETQYF.

The chain employs TRBV19 and TRBJ2-2; 9 bases line up with TRBD2. The CDR3 sequence is 18 residues long. Germline V CDR1 and CDR2: LNHDA, SQIVND (reference sequence). V shed 5 bases, J shed 2 bases, and the junction held 12 bases outside the gene matches. The CDR3 DNA sequence: TGTGCCAGTAGTGTGCTAGCGGGACGCGAACAAAACACCGGGGAGCTGTTTTTT. This sequence encodes CASSVLAGREQNTGELFF.

The V and J genes are TRBV7-2 and TRBJ2-1; a possible D gene is TRBD2 (5 bases). The length of the CDR3 is 14 residues. Per germline, CDR1 SGHTA and CDR2 FQGNSA. V lost 5 bases and J lost 10, with 18 bases in between. For the CDR3, the DNA is TGTGCCAGCAGCCGCCAAGCACTACCGGGAGAGCAGTTCTTC. It translates to CASSRQALPGEQFF.

In its sample, this clone was seen once. The genes are TRBV10-3 and TRBJ1-2; TRBD1 agrees at 7 bases. Germline V gene sequence: CDR1 ENHRY, CDR2 SYGVKD. Unmatched junction bases numbered 7, after V lost 6 bases and J lost 3 bases. The CDR3 has 14 amino acids. The CDR3 loop is CAISARDRDYGYTF. CDR3 in DNA: TGTGCCATCAGCGCGCGGGACAGAGACTATGGCTACACCTTC.

This clone occurred once. At the DNA level, this CDR3 is encoded by other sequences in the same sample as well. V and J are TRBV7-2 and TRBJ2-7, with 12 bases that match TRBD2. Germline trimming cut 4 bases from V and 1 base from J; bases unmatched to any gene: 2. The CDR3 has 15 amino acids. Germline values: CDR1 SGHTA, CDR2 FQGNSA. This CDR3 reads CASSSGLAGSYEQYF. The CDR3 coding sequence is TGTGCCAGCAGCTCCGGACTAGCGGGATCCTACGAGCAGTACTTC.

The chain recombines TRBV7-8 with TRBJ2-7; D possibly uses TRBD1 or TRBD2 (5 bases each). The germline V and J ends were trimmed by 5 bases and 2 bases, with 16 bases remaining between them. CDR1 is SGHVS, CDR2 FQNEAQ, per germline. The CDR3 contains 15 residues. CDR3 region: CASSVGTPGPYEQYF. Written as DNA, the CDR3 is TGTGCCAGCAGCGTAGGGACGCCCGGTCCCTACGAGCAGTACTTC.

The chain links TRBV5-5 to TRBJ2-7; TRBD2 might be the D (5 bases). Germline V gene data show CDR1 as SGHKS and CDR2 as YYEKEE (reference sequence). Trimming removed 4 bases from V and 1 base from J, with 15 bases in between. The CDR3 sequence is 15 residues long. CDR3 region: CASSLLVGGSYEQYF. Here the CDR3 DNA reads TGTGCCAGCAGCCTATTGGTCGGAGGATCCTACGAGCAGTACTTC.

This chain joins TRBV28 and TRBJ2-1; D might be TRBD2 (6 bases). The ends were cut back, 7 bases at V and 4 bases at J, with 14 bases in the middle. In germline, CDR1 is MDHEN, CDR2 SYDVKM. This CDR3 spans 14 amino acids. The CDR3 region is CASNGGPGYNEQFF. For the CDR3, the DNA is TGTGCCAGCAACGGAGGGCCCGGATACAATGAGCAGTTCTTC.

The J gene is TRBJ1-1, the V gene TRBV11-2; TRBD1 matches at 9 bases. The CDR3 has 16 residues. The germline V gene has CDR1 SGHAT and CDR2 FQNNGV. V trimming: 4 bases; J trimming: 5 bases; junction bases outside the gene matches: 11. Written as DNA, the CDR3 is TGTGCCAGCAGCTCCCAACAGGGGGCAGTAGGGACTGAAGCTTTCTTT. The encoded protein is CASSSQQGAVGTEAFF. The full variable domain, rest sourced from reference TRBV11-2 and TRBJ1-1, is EAGVAQSPRYKIIEKRQSVAFWCNPISGHATLYWYQQILGQGPKLLIQFQNNGVVDDSQLPKDRFSAERLKGVDSTLKIQPAKLEDSAVYLCASSSQQGAVGTEAFFGQGTRLTVV.

V is TRBV7-8 and J is TRBJ2-7; TRBD2 matches 7 bases. The germline gives CDR1 SGHVS, CDR2 FQNEAQ. V gave up 5 bases and J gave up 3 bases; unmatched junction bases: 10. The CDR3 is 15 amino acids. CDR3 in DNA: TGTGCCAGCAGCCAGGGCCGGCGGGAGTACTACGAGCAGTACTTC. Amino acids: CASSQGRREYYEQYF. Supplemented by reference TRBV7-8 and TRBJ2-7, the full variable domain reads GAGVSQSPRYKVAKRGQDVALRCDPISGHVSLFWYQQALGQGPEFLTYFQNEAQLDKSGLPSDRFFAERPEGSVSTLKIQRTQQEDSAVYLCASSQGRREYYEQYFGPGTRLTVT.

This clone has more than one count but fewer than ten. The chain combines TRBV28 with TRBJ1-5, with D possibly being TRBD1 (6 bases). Trimming took off 6 bases at V and 3 bases at J, with 21 bases between the two ends. Per the germline V gene, CDR1 is MDHEN and CDR2 is SYDVKM. The length of the CDR3 is 17 residues. The CDR3 coding sequence is TGTGCCAGCAGATCTCACGCGGGCAGGGGATACAATCAGCCCCAGCATTTT. Translated, it gives CASRSHAGRGYNQPQHF. Supplemented by reference TRBV28 and TRBJ1-5, the full variable domain reads DVKVTQSSRYLVKRTGEKVFLECVQDMDHENMFWYRQDPGLGLRLIYFSYDVKMKEKGDIPEGYSVSREKKERFSLILESASTNQTSMYLCASRSHAGRGYNQPQHFGDGTRLSIL.

Concerning this clone itself: This same CDR3 is encoded by further DNA sequences in the sample. The CDR3 is CASSLETGSGELFF. In DNA, the CDR3 is TGTGCCAGCAGCTTAGAGACAGGGTCCGGGGAGCTGTTTTTT. The chain has TRBV11-3 and TRBJ2-2; 7 bases match TRBD1. Germline V gives CDR1 SGHNT, CDR2 YENEEA. J was trimmed by 6 bases and V by 0 bases; bases with no gene match: 1. The CDR3 loop spans 14 amino acids.

J is TRBJ2-3 and V is TRBV4-1, with D hard to call. Per germline, CDR1 MGHRA and CDR2 YSYEKL. The CDR3 extends over 13 amino acids. V was cut by 1 base and J by 4 bases, with 6 bases left in between. This CDR3 is CASSQGPADTQYF. The CDR3 region has the DNA TGCGCCAGCAGCCAAGGGCCCGCAGATACGCAGTATTTT.

The CDR3 region has the DNA TGTGCCAGCAGCAAAGCCGGCAGCAGACCCAAAGAAAAACTGTTTTTT. It yields the protein CASSKAGSRPKEKLFF. This chain uses TRBV21-1 with TRBJ1-4. TRBV21-1 corresponds to a pseudogene. The CDR3 is 16 amino acids.

V is TRBV28 and J is TRBJ2-3; 7 positions agree with TRBD2. The CDR3 has 14 residues. The trim removed 8 bases at V and 5 bases at J, leaving 10 bases unmatched. CDR1 and CDR2 (germline): MDHEN, SYDVKM. The CDR3 nucleotides read TGTGCCAGCCACCATAGGACTAGGCAAGATACGCAGTATTTT. This gives the protein CASHHRTRQDTQYF.

Ten or more counts support this clone. An end of the junction does not agree with germline; a read error may underlie this. J is TRBJ2-1 and V is TRBV27; maybe TRBD1 (6 bases). The germline V gene encodes CDR1 MNHEY and CDR2 SMNVEV (reference sequence). The CDR3 has 13 residues. The CDR3, as DNA: TGTGCCAGCAGTTTATCGGGAACAGGGTGGAAGCTCTTC. Its protein product is CASSLSGTGWKLF.

The V and J genes are TRBV19 and TRBJ2-2, with a weak D call TRBD1 (5 bases). This CDR3 spans 15 amino acids. V was trimmed by 7 bases and J by 0 bases, leaving 12 bases between them. Germline V lookup: CDR1 LNHDA, CDR2 SQIVND (reference sequence). CDR3 DNA sequence: TGTGCCAGTAAGCTGCAGGGCCCGAACACCGGGGAGCTGTTTTTT. Encoded protein: CASKLQGPNTGELFF. Based on the CDR3 plus reference TRBV19 and TRBJ2-2, the full variable domain is DGGITQSPKYLFRKEGQNVTLSCEQNLNHDAMYWYRQDPGQGLRLIYYSQIVNDFQKGDIAEGYSVSREKKESFPLTVTSAQKNPTAFYLCASKLQGPNTGELFFGEGSRLTVL.

This clone occurred once. The chain is built from TRBV28 and TRBJ1-3; TRBD1 might be the D (6 bases). Germline lookup yields CDR1 MDHEN and CDR2 SYDVKM. V lost 1 base and J lost 0, with 10 bases in between. The CDR3 is 16 residues long. CDR3 residues: CASSLSGGRSGNTIYF. The CDR3 DNA is TGTGCCAGCAGTTTATCCGGGGGCCGCTCTGGAAACACCATATATTTT.

The CDR3 region is CASDSGYEQYF. CDR3 DNA: TGCGCCAGCGACTCCGGATACGAGCAGTACTTC. The chain has TRBV10-2 and TRBJ2-7; D is undetermined. Germline values: CDR1 WSHSY, CDR2 SAAADI. Trimming cost V 8 bases and J 4 bases, with 9 bases left between them. This CDR3 region has 11 residues.

The sample holds a few counts of this clone. V is TRBV2 and J is TRBJ2-7, with 9 nucleotides matching TRBD2. The CDR3 has 16 residues. V shed 9 bases and J 6 bases; nucleotides not matched to a gene: 18. The germline V gene encodes CDR1 SNHLY and CDR2 FYNNEI. The CDR3 sequence: CARMMGGRSGRPEQYF. CDR3 sequence (DNA): TGTGCCAGGATGATGGGTGGGCGTAGCGGGAGACCCGAGCAGTACTTC.

V and J are TRBV19 and TRBJ2-1; 14 bases agree with TRBD2. The length of the CDR3 is 17 residues. Germline V gives CDR1 LNHDA, CDR2 SQIVND (reference sequence). Trimming removed 4 bases from V and 7 bases from J; junction bases left unmatched: 9. The CDR3 reads CASSRQGLAGVENEQFF. The CDR3 DNA reads as TGTGCCAGTAGTAGACAGGGACTAGCGGGAGTTGAGAATGAGCAGTTCTTC.

In its sample, this clone was seen once. J is TRBJ1-1 and V is TRBV7-9, with D possibly matching TRBD1 (6 bases). The CDR3 totals 14 residues. Germline CDR1 reads SEHNR; CDR2 reads FQNEAQ (reference sequence). The V and J ends lost 3 bases and 1 base respectively, with 9 bases between them. CDR3 region: CASSFGTRNTEAFF. The CDR3 nucleotides read TGTGCCAGCAGCTTCGGGACAAGGAACACTGAAGCTTTCTTT.

V gene TRBV14 combines with J gene TRBJ2-1; a weak D match, TRBD1 (6 bases). V gave up 5 bases and J gave up 2 bases, with 13 bases separating them. The CDR3 has 15 amino acids. Per germline, CDR1 SGHDN and CDR2 FVKESK. Here the CDR3 reads CASSSQGSAYNEQFF. Written as DNA, the CDR3 is TGTGCCAGCAGCTCGCAGGGGTCGGCCTACAATGAGCAGTTCTTC.

The chain employs TRBV25-1 and TRBJ1-2; weak D call: TRBD1 (5 bases). This CDR3 is built from 13 residues. V was clipped by 2 bases and J by 7 bases, with 11 bases between them. The V gene's germline CDR1 is MGHDK and CDR2 SYGVNS. The CDR3 sequence is CASSEPGRFGYTF. The CDR3 coding sequence is TGTGCCAGCAGTGAACCAGGGAGGTTTGGCTACACCTTC.

In its sample, this clone was seen once. The rearrangement links TRBV7-6 to TRBJ2-7; no clear D gene. Germline V gives CDR1 SGHVS, CDR2 FNYEAQ. V was trimmed by 2 bases and J by 0 bases, leaving 8 bases between them. The CDR3 has 14 residues. For the CDR3, the DNA is TGTGCCAGCAGCTTATCGGACGACTCCTACGAGCAGTACTTC. Translating it yields CASSLSDDSYEQYF.

Details on this clone: The sample carries other DNA sequences with the same CDR3. This chain uses TRBV7-9 with TRBJ2-7; the D gene is possibly TRBD2 (6 bases). The V gene's germline CDR1 is SEHNR and CDR2 FQNEAQ (reference sequence). V gave up 1 base and J gave up 1 base, with 8 bases separating them. This CDR3 contains 14 residues. DNA of the CDR3: TGTGCCAGCAGCTTAGAGGGACTGTCCTACGAGCAGTACTTC. Translating gives CASSLEGLSYEQYF. The full variable domain, rest sourced from reference TRBV7-9 and TRBJ2-7, is DTGVSQNPRHKITKRGQNVTFRCDPISEHNRLYWYRQTLGQGPEFLTYFQNEAQLEKSRLLSDRFSAERPKGSFSTLEIQRTEQGDSAMYLCASSLEGLSYEQYFGPGTRLTVT.

The V call is TRBV28, the J call TRBJ1-1, with D possibly being TRBD1 (5 bases). Trimming pared 7 bases from V and 6 bases from J, leaving 12 bases between. The CDR3 totals 12 residues. Germline V gives CDR1 MDHEN, CDR2 SYDVKM. CDR3 sequence: CASKLGGAEAFF. As DNA, the CDR3 is TGTGCCAGCAAACTGGGGGGGGCTGAAGCTTTCTTT.

Worth noting for this clone: In the same sample, other DNA sequences code for this CDR3. J is TRBJ1-1 and V is TRBV19; D unresolved. This CDR3 has 13 amino acids. Germline values: CDR1 LNHDA, CDR2 SQIVND (reference sequence). Trimming removed 3 bases from V and 4 bases from J, with 9 bases in between. For the CDR3, the DNA is TGTGCCAGTAGTATCCCCTTAGGCACTGAAGCTTTCTTT. This gives the protein CASSIPLGTEAFF.

For this clone: The sample has other DNA sequences that encode this CDR3 too. This chain uses TRBV6-5 with TRBJ2-6; no reliable D call. Germline assignment: CDR1 MNHEY and CDR2 SVGAGI. The CDR3 consists of 13 residues. Trimming shortened V by 5 bases and J by 1 base, and 3 bases separated the two germline ends. The CDR3 DNA reads TGTGCCAGCAGTAGATCTGGGGCCAACGTCCTGACTTTC. It yields the protein CASSRSGANVLTF.

This clone appeared a single time. The gene calls are TRBV7-9 and TRBJ2-7; D is unclear. Germline CDR1 and CDR2: SEHNR and FQNEAQ (reference sequence). CDR3 length: 15 residues. V dropped 3 bases and J dropped 0 bases, with 12 bases sitting between them. CDR3 protein: CASSLGLSISYEQYF. CDR3 DNA: TGTGCCAGCAGCTTGGGTCTCTCGATCTCCTACGAGCAGTACTTC.

This clone was seen a handful of times. V and J are TRBV2 and TRBJ2-6, with 14 positions matching TRBD2. Looked up from germline, CDR1 is SNHLY and CDR2 is FYNNEI. This CDR3 region has 18 residues. Losses at the gene ends were 5 bases for V and 2 bases for J; bases not matched to a gene: 5. CDR3 nucleotides: TGTGCCAGCAGTACCGGACTAGCGGGAGGCCCTGGGGCCAACGTCCTGACTTTC. Its translation is CASSTGLAGGPGANVLTF.

The chain employs TRBV9 and TRBJ2-5; 9 positions agree with TRBD2. Germline V CDR1 and CDR2: SGDLS, YYNGEE. The CDR3 has 14 residues. V shed 2 bases, J shed 5 bases, and the junction held 4 bases outside the gene matches. CDR3 in DNA: TGTGCCAGCAGCGTTAGCGGGAGAGGGGAGACCCAGTACTTC. This translates into CASSVSGRGETQYF.